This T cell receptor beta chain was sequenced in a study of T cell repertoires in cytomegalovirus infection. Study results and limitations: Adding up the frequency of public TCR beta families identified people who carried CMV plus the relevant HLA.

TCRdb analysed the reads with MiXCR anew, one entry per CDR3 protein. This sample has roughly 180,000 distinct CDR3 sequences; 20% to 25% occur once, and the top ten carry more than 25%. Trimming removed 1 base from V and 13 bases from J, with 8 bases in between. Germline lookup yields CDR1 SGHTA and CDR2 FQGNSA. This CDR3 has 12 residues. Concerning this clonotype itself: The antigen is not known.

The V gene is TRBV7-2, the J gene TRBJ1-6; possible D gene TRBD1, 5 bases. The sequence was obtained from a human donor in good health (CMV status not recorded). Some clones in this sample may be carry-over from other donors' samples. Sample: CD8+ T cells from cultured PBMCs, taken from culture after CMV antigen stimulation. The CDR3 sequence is CASSLGRDPLHF. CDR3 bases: TGTGCCAGCAGCTTAGGGAGGGACCCCCTCCACTTT.